This is a list of T cell receptor beta chains from one sample in a study of CD8+ T cells in alopecia areata. Data came from immunoSEQ multiplex PCR; TCRdb stores just in-frame clones and leaves some out. The repertoire holds 140,000 to 150,000 clones, with approximately 50% as singletons. Sequencing was performed on CD4+ T cells sorted from blood, taken at week 0. All receptors come from a human donor with alopecia areata. The CDR3 runs from the conserved cysteine through the conserved F or W. Each record gives: D gene, clone size, V gene, J gene, CDR3 DNA, CDR3 protein. A D gene is named only where the DNA matches it firmly. Not every row has a clone size; where given, it reads once, few, many or a size class.

D: .
size: .
V: TRBV7-8
J: TRBJ1-5
DNA: TGTGCCAGCAGGGCGGCAGGGGATCAGCCCCAGCATTTT
CDR3: CASRAAGDQPQHF

D: TRBD1
size: .
V: TRBV27
J: TRBJ2-5
DNA: TGTGCCAGCAGTTTAAGAGGGACAGGGATCCAAGAGACCCAGTACTTC
CDR3: CASSLRGTGIQETQYF

D: TRBD2
size: .
V: TRBV30
J: TRBJ2-7
DNA: TGTGCCTGGAGTAAGCGGGGGGCCGAGCAGTACTTC
CDR3: CAWSKRGAEQYF

D: TRBD2
size: .
V: TRBV7-2
J: TRBJ2-4
DNA: TGTGCCAGCAGCCCGGCTGGCTGGGGGAGGGTTCAGTACTTC
CDR3: CASSPAGWGRVQYF

D: .
size: .
V: TRBV28
J: TRBJ2-7
DNA: TGTGCCAGCAGTTCGCCGCGGACAGTTTTACAGTACTTC
CDR3: CASSSPRTVLQYF

D: .
size: .
V: TRBV7-2
J: TRBJ1-1
DNA: TGTGCCAGCAGCTTAGCCAGGGGGAACACTGAAGCTTTCTTT
CDR3: CASSLARGNTEAFF

D: TRBD1
size: .
V: TRBV30
J: TRBJ2-1
DNA: TGTGCCTGGGGGGCCAGGGGGTTAGTGAATGAGCAGTTCTTC
CDR3: CAWGARGLVNEQFF

D: .
size: .
V: TRBV29-1
J: TRBJ1-2
DNA: TGCAGCGTTGACAGGGGCGAAGCTAACTATGGCTACACCTTC
CDR3: CSVDRGEANYGYTF

D: TRBD1
size: few
V: TRBV28
J: TRBJ1-5
DNA: TGTGCCAGCAGTTTCAGGGGGGCCCTCAATCAGCCCCAGCATTTT
CDR3: CASSFRGALNQPQHF

D: .
size: .
V: TRBV11-1
J: TRBJ2-2
DNA: TGTGCCAGCACCGTACGAGCGGCGTACGGGGAGCTGTTTTTT
CDR3: CASTVRAAYGELFF

D: TRBD1
size: .
V: TRBV19
J: TRBJ1-1
DNA: TGTGCCAGTAGTGGGCTTTCAGGGGGGAACACTGAAGCTTTCTTT
CDR3: CASSGLSGGNTEAFF

D: TRBD2
size: once
V: TRBV5-1
J: TRBJ2-7
DNA: TGCGCCAGCAGCTTGGTGGGACTAGCGGGAGGTCCCCACGAGCAGTACTTC
CDR3: CASSLVGLAGGPHEQYF

D: TRBD2
size: few
V: TRBV29-1
J: TRBJ2-7
DNA: TGCAGCGTTGAAGAGGGAGGGACTAACGAGCAGTACTTC
CDR3: CSVEEGGTNEQYF

D: .
size: few
V: TRBV29-1
J: TRBJ2-7
DNA: TGCAGCGTTGAATCGGACAGCCCCGGGAGGATGAACGAGCAGTACTTC
CDR3: CSVESDSPGRMNEQYF

D: .
size: few
V: TRBV14
J: TRBJ1-2
DNA: TGTGCCAGCAGCCAACGACAACTAACACAGGGCTACACCTTC
CDR3: CASSQRQLTQGYTF

D: .
size: .
V: TRBV11-2
J: TRBJ2-2
DNA: TGTGCCAGCAGCTTAGTATCCGCGGCCGGGGAGCTGTTTTTT
CDR3: CASSLVSAAGELFF

D: .
size: .
V: TRBV28
J: TRBJ1-1
DNA: TGTGCCAGCGGGAGGACCCGGAGTATGAACACTGAAGCTTTCTTT
CDR3: CASGRTRSMNTEAFF

D: .
size: once
V: TRBV5-1
J: TRBJ2-1
DNA: TGCGCCAGCAGCTTTCAAGCGGGTTACAATGAGCAGTTCTTC
CDR3: CASSFQAGYNEQFF

D: .
size: .
V: TRBV30
J: TRBJ1-1
DNA: TGTGCCTGGGGGTATGGGACTGAAGCTTTCTTT
CDR3: CAWGYGTEAFF

D: .
size: few
V: TRBV6-1
J: TRBJ2-6
DNA: TGTGCCAGCGGTGGGGGACGGTTCTCTGGGGCCAACGTCCTGACTTTC
CDR3: CASGGGRFSGANVLTF

D: .
size: .
V: TRBV6-5
J: TRBJ2-7
DNA: TGTGCCAGCAGTTACCCCGGACGGGCCGAGCAGTACTTC
CDR3: CASSYPGRAEQYF

D: TRBD1
size: .
V: TRBV2
J: TRBJ2-1
DNA: TGTGCCAGCAGCGGCCGTAGGACAGGGGGTGTAGAGCAGTTCTTC
CDR3: CASSGRRTGGVEQFF

D: .
size: .
V: TRBV5-6
J: TRBJ2-5
DNA: TGTGCCAGCAGCTCAGAGGGGACCCAGTACTTC
CDR3: CASSSEGTQYF

D: .
size: .
V: TRBV30
J: TRBJ1-5
DNA: TGTGCCTGGAGTGTACGGAATAATCAGCCCCAGCATTTT
CDR3: CAWSVRNNQPQHF

D: .
size: .
V: TRBV29-1
J: TRBJ2-1
DNA: TGCAGCGTTGAAGATCGGGGGTTCGGGACAGCGAACTACAATGAGCAGTTCTTC
CDR3: CSVEDRGFGTANYNEQFF

D: .
size: .
V: TRBV14
J: TRBJ2-7
DNA: TGTGCCAGCAGCCTTACTACGTTCGAGCAGTACTTC
CDR3: CASSLTTFEQYF

D: TRBD1
size: once
V: TRBV7-9
J: TRBJ1-5
DNA: TGTGCCAGCAGCTCTGGGACAGGGCCAATCTCAAAGCATTTT
CDR3: CASSSGTGPISKHF

D: .
size: .
V: TRBV15
J: TRBJ2-1
DNA: TGTGCCACCATGCGCCAGCCTGCCTACAATGAGCAGTTCTTC
CDR3: CATMRQPAYNEQFF

D: .
size: .
V: TRBV2
J: TRBJ1-4
DNA: TGTGCCAGCAAGCAGGGCGGTGAAAAACTGTTTTTT
CDR3: CASKQGGEKLFF

D: TRBD2
size: .
V: TRBV7-2
J: TRBJ2-2
DNA: TGTGCCAGCAGCCCCCAGGCGGGAGGGTGGTCCGGGGAGCTGTTTTTT
CDR3: CASSPQAGGWSGELFF

D: TRBD1
size: .
V: TRBV5-6
J: TRBJ1-2
DNA: TGTGCCAGCAGCTTGGTTGGACAGGGGGCTCATGGCTACACCTTC
CDR3: CASSLVGQGAHGYTF

D: .
size: once
V: TRBV27
J: TRBJ2-2
DNA: TGTGCCAGCAGTGATGAGACTCCGGGACCAACCGGGGAGCTGTTTTTT
CDR3: CASSDETPGPTGELFF

D: .
size: few
V: TRBV29-1
J: TRBJ1-5
DNA: TGCAGCGTTACAGACAGTTCCAATCAGCCCCAGCATTTT
CDR3: CSVTDSSNQPQHF

D: .
size: .
V: TRBV7-2
J: TRBJ2-1
DNA: TGTGCCAGCAGCTTAGTAGGGACACCAAGCTCCTACAATGAGCAGTTCTTC
CDR3: CASSLVGTPSSYNEQFF

D: .
size: .
V: TRBV20-1
J: TRBJ1-2
DNA: TGCAGTGCTAGAGATGGAGTGACCCCCACCTTC
CDR3: CSARDGVTPTF

D: .
size: .
V: TRBV20-1
J: TRBJ2-7
DNA: TGCAGGCTCTCTCCAACCTACGAGCAGTACTTC
CDR3: CRLSPTYEQYF

D: .
size: .
V: TRBV19
J: TRBJ1-1
DNA: TGTGCCAGTAGAAGGGGGAACACTGAAGCTTTCTTT
CDR3: CASRRGNTEAFF

D: .
size: .
V: TRBV11-2
J: TRBJ2-5
DNA: TGTGCCAGCACCTTGGACGCTCAAGAGACCCAGTACTTC
CDR3: CASTLDAQETQYF

D: .
size: few
V: TRBV7-9
J: TRBJ2-2
DNA: TGTGCCAGCAGCTTGGTGGGAGACACCGGGGAGCTGTTTTTT
CDR3: CASSLVGDTGELFF

D: .
size: many
V: TRBV5-1
J: TRBJ1-5
DNA: TGCGCCAGCAGCTTGGGGGACGCATCAGGGAGCCAGCCCCAGCATTTT
CDR3: CASSLGDASGSQPQHF

D: .
size: .
V: TRBV10-2
J: TRBJ2-1
DNA: TGCGCCAGCAGTGAGTCAGGGGACAATGAGCAGTTCTTC
CDR3: CASSESGDNEQFF

D: TRBD2
size: .
V: TRBV15
J: TRBJ2-7
DNA: TGTGCCACCAGCCCCAAAGCGGGATCCGAGCAGTACTTC
CDR3: CATSPKAGSEQYF

D: TRBD1
size: .
V: TRBV7-8
J: TRBJ2-7
DNA: TGTGCCAGCAGCTTACTGGGACAGGGACTGGGCGAGCAGTACTTC
CDR3: CASSLLGQGLGEQYF

D: TRBD1
size: .
V: TRBV29-1
J: TRBJ1-1
DNA: TGCAGCGGGTCGGACAGGAGGGGCACTGAAGCTTTCTTT
CDR3: CSGSDRRGTEAFF

D: .
size: .
V: TRBV6-4
J: TRBJ1-5
DNA: TGTGTACATCAGCCCCAGCATTTT
CDR3: CVHQPQHF

D: .
size: .
V: TRBV2
J: TRBJ1-1
DNA: TGTGCCAGCAGCAGGGACACGATCACTGAAGCTTTCTTT
CDR3: CASSRDTITEAFF

D: TRBD1
size: .
V: TRBV30
J: TRBJ1-5
DNA: TGTGCCTGGAGTCAGCTACAGGGGGCATATCAGCCCCAGCATTTT
CDR3: CAWSQLQGAYQPQHF

D: TRBD2
size: .
V: TRBV9
J: TRBJ2-5
DNA: TGTGCCAGCAGCCTGACGGGAGGAGGAGGGAGAGAGACCCAGTACTTC
CDR3: CASSLTGGGGRETQYF